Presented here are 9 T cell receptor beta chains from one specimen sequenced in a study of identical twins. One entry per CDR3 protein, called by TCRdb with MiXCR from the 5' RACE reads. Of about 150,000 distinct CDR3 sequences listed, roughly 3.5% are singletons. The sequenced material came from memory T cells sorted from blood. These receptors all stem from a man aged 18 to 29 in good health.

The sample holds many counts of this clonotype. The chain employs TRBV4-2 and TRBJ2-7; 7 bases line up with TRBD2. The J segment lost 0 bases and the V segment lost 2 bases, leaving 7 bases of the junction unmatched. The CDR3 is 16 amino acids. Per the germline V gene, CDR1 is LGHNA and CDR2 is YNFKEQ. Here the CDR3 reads CASSQISRDYSYEQYF. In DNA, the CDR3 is TGTGCCAGCAGCCAAATTTCCCGGGACTACTCCTACGAGCAGTACTTC.

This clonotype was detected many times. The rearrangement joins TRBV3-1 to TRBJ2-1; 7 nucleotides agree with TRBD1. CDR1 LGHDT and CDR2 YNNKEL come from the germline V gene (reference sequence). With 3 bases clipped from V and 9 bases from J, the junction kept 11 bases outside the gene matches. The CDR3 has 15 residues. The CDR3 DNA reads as TGTGCCAGCAGCCAGATATCCAGGGGGATCTTTGAGCAGTTCTTC. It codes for CASSQISRGIFEQFF.

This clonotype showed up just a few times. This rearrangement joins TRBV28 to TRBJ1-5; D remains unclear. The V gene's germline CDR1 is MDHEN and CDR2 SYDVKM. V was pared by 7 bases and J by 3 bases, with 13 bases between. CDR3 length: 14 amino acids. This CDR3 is CASKTVTDNQPQHF. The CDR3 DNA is TGTGCCAGCAAAACAGTAACCGACAATCAGCCCCAGCATTTT.

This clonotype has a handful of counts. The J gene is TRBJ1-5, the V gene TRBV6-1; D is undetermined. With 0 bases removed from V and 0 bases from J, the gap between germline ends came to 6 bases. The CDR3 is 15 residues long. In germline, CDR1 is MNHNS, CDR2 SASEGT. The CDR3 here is CASSEAMGSNQPQHF. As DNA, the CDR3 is TGTGCCAGCAGTGAAGCGATGGGTAGCAATCAGCCCCAGCATTTT.

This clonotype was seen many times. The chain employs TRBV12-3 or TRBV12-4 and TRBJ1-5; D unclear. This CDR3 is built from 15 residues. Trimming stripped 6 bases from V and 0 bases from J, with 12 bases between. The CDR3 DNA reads TGTGCCAGCAGATCCGTCAGTAATAGCAATCAGCCCCAGCATTTT. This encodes CASRSVSNSNQPQHF.

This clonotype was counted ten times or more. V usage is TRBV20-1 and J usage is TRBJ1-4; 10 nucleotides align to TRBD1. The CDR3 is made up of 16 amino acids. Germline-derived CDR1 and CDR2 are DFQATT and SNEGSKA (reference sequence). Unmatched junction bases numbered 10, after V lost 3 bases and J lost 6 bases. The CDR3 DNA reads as TGCAGTGCTAGTCGTGGGACAGGGGAGGGGGATGAAAAACTGTTTTTT. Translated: CSASRGTGEGDEKLFF.

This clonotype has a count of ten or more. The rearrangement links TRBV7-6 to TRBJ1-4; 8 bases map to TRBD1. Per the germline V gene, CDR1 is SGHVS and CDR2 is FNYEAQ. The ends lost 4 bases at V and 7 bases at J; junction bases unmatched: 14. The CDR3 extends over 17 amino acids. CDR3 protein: CASSSARGTGGGEKLFF. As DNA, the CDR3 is TGTGCCAGCAGCTCAGCCCGGGGTACAGGGGGAGGTGAAAAACTGTTTTTT. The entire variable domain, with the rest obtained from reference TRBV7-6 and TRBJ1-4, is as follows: GAGVSQSPRYKVTKRGQDVALRCDPISGHVSLYWYRQALGQGPEFLTYFNYEAQQDKSGLPNDRFSAERPEGSISTLTIQRTEQRDSAMYRCASSSARGTGGGEKLFFGSGTQLSVL.

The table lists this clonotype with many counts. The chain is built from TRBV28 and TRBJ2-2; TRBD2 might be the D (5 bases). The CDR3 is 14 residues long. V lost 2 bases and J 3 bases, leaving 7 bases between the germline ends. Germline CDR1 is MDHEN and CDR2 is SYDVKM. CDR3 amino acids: CASSLGRDTGELFF. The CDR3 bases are TGTGCCAGCAGTTTAGGGCGGGACACCGGGGAGCTGTTTTTT.

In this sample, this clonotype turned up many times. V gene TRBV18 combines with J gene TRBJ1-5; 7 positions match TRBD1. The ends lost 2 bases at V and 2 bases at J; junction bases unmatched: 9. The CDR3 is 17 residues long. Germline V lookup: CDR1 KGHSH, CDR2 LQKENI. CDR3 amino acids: CASSPSTGEVGNQPQHF. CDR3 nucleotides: TGTGCCAGCTCACCATCAACAGGGGAAGTGGGCAATCAGCCCCAGCATTTT.